This paragraph reports one TCR beta chain. Its binding antigen is unknown. This specimen belongs to a study of T cells expressing NK-cell markers (dated by TCRdb to the early 2020s). As for the study more broadly: In sorted CD3+CD56+NKG2C+, CD3+CD56+NKG2C- and CD3+CD56-NKG2C+ T-cell subsets from eight donors, TCR beta-chain repertoires were profiled. The libraries were sequenced on Illumina HiSeq 2000/2500, MiSeq or NextSeq, producing 2 x 150 bp reads. Randomly selected healthy volunteers, three men and five women, were used as the eight sequenced donors. Among the eight sequenced donors, only one was HCMV-seronegative, while the other seven were HCMV-seropositive. The study at large found these results: In more than five donors, the dominant CD3+CD56+NKG2C+ clonotypes were found to rank among the top 10 CD8+ clonotypes and to make up roughly 1.0-8% of CD8+ T cells. Whether the expanded NKG2C-expressing T cell clones were specific for HCMV antigens remained unclear. Those dominant clonotypes were again the most abundant among CD3+CD56-NKG2C+ cells in several donors, at about 25-60.1%.

CDR1 and CDR2 (DFQATT, SNEGSKA) derive from the germline V gene (reference sequence). The CDR3, from cysteine to phenylalanine, totals 11 residues. No DNA is given. Sequenced using an Illumina HiSeq 2000. TCR beta cDNA libraries were made by 5'RACE template switching that added a universal primer site and unique molecular identifiers. cDNA synthesis was primed from the TCR beta constant segment, followed by two successive PCR amplification steps. The paper's processing steps were these. Reads were demultiplexed and grouped by UMI with MIGEC, and clonotypes were assembled and quantified with MiTCR. Only TCR cDNA sequences supported by at least two reads were kept to exclude erroneous sequences. The tcR package was used for downstream repertoire analysis, and clonotypes were matched between fractions using CDR3 nucleotide sequence together with V segment. VDJmatch was used to annotate antigen specificity against VDJdb, with one amino acid substitution allowed in CDR3. TCRdb reprocessed the raw reads; every CDR3 protein sequence is a single record, and DNA is not supplied. The V and J calls and clone size come from TCRdb's table, not from the authors' own analysis. The data table for this sample lists approximately 110,000 distinct CDR3 sequences. The top ten clonotypes cover about a fifth of the sample.

HCMV-specific IgG was detected in serum with a commercial ELISA kit to determine HCMV serostatus. Ficoll density gradient centrifugation was used to isolate peripheral blood mononuclear cells from blood. This sequence was found in a woman aged 18 to 75 in good health. The chain joins TRBV20-1 to TRBJ2-3. Material for sequencing was blood T cells: a sorted CD56 or NKG2C T cell subset, CD4+ or CD8+ T cells, or bulk PBMC T cells (not recorded which). The CDR3 amino acid sequence is: CRVGGSDTQYF.